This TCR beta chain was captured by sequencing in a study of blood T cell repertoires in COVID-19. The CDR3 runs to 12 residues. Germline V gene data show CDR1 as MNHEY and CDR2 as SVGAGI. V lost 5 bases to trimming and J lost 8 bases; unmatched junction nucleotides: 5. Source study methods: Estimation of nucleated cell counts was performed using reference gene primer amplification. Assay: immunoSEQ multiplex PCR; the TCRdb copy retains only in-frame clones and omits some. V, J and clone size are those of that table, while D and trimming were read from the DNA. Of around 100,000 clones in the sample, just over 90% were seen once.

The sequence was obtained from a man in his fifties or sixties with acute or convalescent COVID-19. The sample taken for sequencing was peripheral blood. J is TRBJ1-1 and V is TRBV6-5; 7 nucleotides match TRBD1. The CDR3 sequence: CASSRTGREAFF. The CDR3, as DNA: TGTGCCAGCAGTCGGACAGGACGCGAAGCTTTCTTT.